Sequencing of this T cell receptor beta chain was carried out in a study of cytomegalovirus exposure and HLA in healthy donors. Germline CDR1 and CDR2: MNHEY and SMNVEV (reference sequence). V trimming: 2 bases; J trimming: 2 bases; junction bases outside the gene matches: 5. CDR3 size: 15 residues. This PCR relied on a set of 60 Vbeta primers and 13 Jbeta primers. Assay used: immunoSEQ multiplex PCR; TCRdb lists only in-frame clones, some missing. The table has 150,000 to 200,000 clones, 82% seen once; the top ten hold about 1.5%. The specimen was PBMCs. The source of this sequence is a man aged 40-49 years in good health and CMV-seronegative. This sequence joins TRBV27 and TRBJ1-2; 7 bases line up with TRBD1. CDR3 in DNA: TGTGCCAGCAGTTTAGGGGGACAGCCCAACTATGGCTACACCTTC. Residues: CASSLGGQPNYGYTF.